The source of this T cell receptor (beta chain) is a study of T cell repertoires in cytomegalovirus infection (dated by TCRdb to about 2019). Regarding the study in general: Because public TCR beta signatures pointed to carriage of CMV infection together with the matching HLA type, the HLA type of each donor mattered for the analysis.

The data were produced on an Illumina HiSeq 1500. Using fastp at Q25 and MiXCR, TCRdb reprocessed the public reads and kept productive beta chains. Every CDR3 protein is listed once, alongside the most common genes and DNA of its rows. The sample table shows 740,000 or so distinct CDR3 sequences, and under 40% are seen once. The ten largest make up roughly 2.8% of the sample. Based on the germline V gene (reference sequence), the CDR1 and CDR2 sequences are MNHEY and SMNVEV. The V end gives up 2 bases and the J end 4 bases, leaving 8 bases in the junction not matched to a gene. There are 17 amino acids in the CDR3, from cysteine to phenylalanine inclusive. Left in the record is the CDR3 DNA by itself, 51 bases read in frame from the first base. General study outcomes and caveats: The ex vivo response was dominated by HLA-C-restricted CMV-specific TCR beta clonotypes, which also provided the single most frequent clonotype in two of eight donors. In both this cohort and an independent roughly 350-donor cohort, the cumulative frequency of public TCR beta family members distinguished carriers of CMV infection plus the relevant HLA type.

This clonotype was detected a few times. The antigen it recognizes is unknown. Base quality data are lacking; no much larger clone is found one base away. The receptor was isolated from a human donor in good health (CMV status not recorded). Some clones in this sample may be carry-over from other donors' samples. The sequenced material came from PBMCs. Rearrangement joined TRBV27 to TRBJ2-1; TRBD1 fits 10 bases in the junction. The nucleotide sequence is given as TGTGCCAGCAGTTTAAGATACCGGGACAGGGGATACAATGAGCAGTTCTTC. This yields the protein CASSLRYRDRGYNEQFF.